This T cell receptor beta chain is from a study of cytomegalovirus exposure and HLA in healthy donors. V was shortened by 0 bases and J by 4 bases, with 17 bases between the two germline ends. Per germline, CDR1 MRHNA and CDR2 SNTAGT. The CDR3 loop spans 17 amino acids. In the case of this clone: The antigen remains unidentified.

Findings and limits, study-wide: Later analysis showed most CMV-associated TCR beta chains appearing HLA-restricted. Rare TCR sequences dominated, though some public TCRs recurred in many donors. What TCR beta sequences reportedly achieved was accurate prediction of HLA-A and HLA-B alleles in most subjects.

Samples came from healthy bone marrow donors. Both 60 Vbeta primers and 13 Jbeta primers went into the PCR. Clones were read by immunoSEQ multiplex PCR, and TCRdb kept only the in-frame ones, dropping some. The sample carries a few hundred thousand clones, over 60% recorded once. This receptor was taken from a man aged 18 to 30 in good health and CMV-seronegative. The chain employs TRBV6-4 and TRBJ2-3; tentatively, D is TRBD2 (6 bases). Sequenced: PBMCs. The CDR3 spells CASSDSPSEWAPDTQYF. In DNA, the CDR3 is TGTGCCAGCAGTGACTCACCTAGCGAGTGGGCCCCAGATACGCAGTATTTT.